The entry below gives a single T cell receptor beta chain sequence along with its context. What it recognizes is unknown. This sample stems from a study of T cell responses to AZD1222 COVID-19 vaccine. Germline values: CDR1 MNHEY, CDR2 SVGAGI. Trimming took 2 bases from V and 1 from J; bases not matched to a gene: 6. This CDR3 has 16 amino acids. General observations from the study: CD4 TCRs linked to vaccination spanned spike, dominating at 160-218 and 743-854. Two AZD1222 administrations were followed by greater Spike-specific TCR breadth and depth.

Some clones are missing from TCRdb's copy, which holds only in-frame ones; the method was immunoSEQ multiplex PCR. The sample records under 200,000 clones, approximately 90% being singletons. V usage is TRBV6-5 and J usage is TRBJ2-3, with TRBD2 identical over 7 bases. Specimen: peripheral blood, collected 28 days after the second AZD1222 dose. This clonotype was sampled from an adult who received the AZD1222 COVID-19 vaccine. The CDR3 DNA sequence: TGTGCCAGCAGTTACGAGGCTAGCGGACGCACAGATACGCAGTATTTT. Translating gives CASSYEASGRTDTQYF.